These 3 T cell receptor beta chains were sequenced from one sample in a study of vaccination effects on CD4 cells after COVID-19. No cognate antigen is known for these TCRs. Produced via immunoSEQ multiplex PCR; TCRdb's table is partial and in-frame only. The sample lists around 49,000 clones; around 72% were seen once. Pools of viral peptides were used by the ViraFEST assay to expand antigen-specific CD4+ T cells ahead of sequencing. CD4+ T cell isolation took place after 10 days of culture. SARS-CoV-2 infection was confirmed by PCR in the person between March and December 2020. The sequencing here drew on CD4+ T cells from PBMCs cultured with a peptide pool, taken before COVID-19 vaccination. Receptors originate from a human donor who had a prior SARS-CoV-2 infection.

This rearrangement joins TRBV6-2 or TRBV6-3 to TRBJ2-3; 11 nucleotides align to TRBD2. CDR3 length equals 16 residues. The germline V gene has CDR1 MNHEY and CDR2 SVGEGT. V lost 2 bases, J lost 6 bases, and 7 bases stayed unmatched. CDR3 in DNA: TGTGCCAGCAGTTACCCCGGGACTAGCGGCGGCGATACGCAGTATTTT. It codes for CASSYPGTSGGDTQYF.

Only a few counts were recorded for this clone. The CDR3, as DNA: TGTGCCAGCTCACCAGTAACCTTGGGGGCGCGTAAAAAACTGTTTTTT. It translates to CASSPVTLGARKKLFF. This chain uses TRBV18 with TRBJ1-4; D possibly corresponds to TRBD1 (6 bases). The germline V and J ends were trimmed by 2 bases and 9 bases, with 19 bases remaining between them. Per the germline V gene, CDR1 is KGHSH and CDR2 is LQKENI. The CDR3 length is 16 residues.

This chain connects TRBV11-2 to TRBJ2-1, with 12 nucleotides matching TRBD2. Trimming at V came to 3 bases and at J to 5 bases, leaving 8 bases not matched to a gene. Germline V lookup: CDR1 SGHAT, CDR2 FQNNGV. The CDR3 covers 17 residues. The CDR3 protein is CASSFSSSGGGDNEQFF. The CDR3 DNA sequence: TGTGCCAGCAGCTTCAGCTCTAGCGGGGGGGGAGACAATGAGCAGTTCTTC.